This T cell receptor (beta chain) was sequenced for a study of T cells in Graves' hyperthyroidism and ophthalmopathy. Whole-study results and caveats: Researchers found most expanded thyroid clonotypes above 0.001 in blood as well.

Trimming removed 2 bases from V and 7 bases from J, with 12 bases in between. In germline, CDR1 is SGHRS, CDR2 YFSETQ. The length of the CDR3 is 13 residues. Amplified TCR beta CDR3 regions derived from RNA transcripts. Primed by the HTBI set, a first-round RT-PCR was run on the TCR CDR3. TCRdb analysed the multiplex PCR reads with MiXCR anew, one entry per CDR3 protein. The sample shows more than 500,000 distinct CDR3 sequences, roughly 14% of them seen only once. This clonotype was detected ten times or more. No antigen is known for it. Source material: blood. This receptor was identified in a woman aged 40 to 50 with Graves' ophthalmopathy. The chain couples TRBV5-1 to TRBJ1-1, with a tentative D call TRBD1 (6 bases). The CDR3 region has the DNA TGCGCCAGCAGCTTTACAGGGTTCTTTGAAGCTTTCTTT. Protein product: CASSFTGFFEAFF.